The 13 T cell receptor beta chains below were found in one sample sequenced in a study of T cell repertoires in cytomegalovirus infection. TCRdb ran MiXCR on the reads and lists one entry per CDR3 protein. Of around 170,000 distinct CDR3 sequences in the sample, approximately 15% were seen once. The material sequenced was PBMCs. These receptors were obtained from a human donor in good health (CMV status not recorded). Some clones in this sample may be carry-over from other donors' samples.

This clonotype was counted a few times. The gene calls are TRBV5-5 and TRBJ1-2, with TRBD1 as a possible D gene (5 bases). The germline V and J ends were trimmed by 0 bases and 4 bases, with 13 bases remaining between them. Germline loops: CDR1 SGHKS, CDR2 YYEKEE (reference sequence). The CDR3 runs to 15 residues. In DNA, the CDR3 is TGTGCCAGCAGCTTGGAGGCCAGGGAGGGCTATGGCTACACCTTC. The encoded protein is CASSLEAREGYGYTF.

This clonotype has a count of ten or more. CDR3 amino acids: CASSRTGPSSGNTIYF. The CDR3 nucleotides are TGTGCCAGCAGCCGTACGGGGCCCAGCTCTGGAAACACCATATATTTT. The chain employs TRBV7-2 and TRBJ1-3, with D maybe TRBD1 (5 bases). Trimming stripped 5 bases from V and 0 bases from J, with 14 bases between. Germline V gene data show CDR1 as SGHTA and CDR2 as FQGNSA. CDR3 length equals 16 residues.

This clonotype was seen at least ten times. The genes are TRBV7-3 and TRBJ2-6; D ambiguous. With 4 bases removed from V and 4 bases from J, the gap between germline ends came to 8 bases. The CDR3 sequence is 14 residues long. Germline V lookup: CDR1 SGHTA, CDR2 FQGTGA. CDR3 bases: TGTGCCAGCAGCTCAGGTGCCGGGGCCAACGTCCTGACTTTC. Residues: CASSSGAGANVLTF.

This clonotype was picked up a small number of times. J is TRBJ2-2 and V is TRBV6-1; 11 bases are a match to TRBD2. Germline trimming cut 6 bases from V and 6 bases from J; bases unmatched to any gene: 6. CDR3 length: 15 amino acids. The germline V gene has CDR1 MNHNS and CDR2 SASEGT. CDR3 DNA: TGTGCCAGCAGAACTGGGACTAGCGGATCCGGGGAGCTGTTTTTT. It specifies CASRTGTSGSGELFF.

The chain joins TRBV28 to TRBJ2-5; 8 bases map to TRBD2. V gave up 5 bases and J gave up 3 bases; unmatched junction bases: 8. Germline V lookup: CDR1 MDHEN, CDR2 SYDVKM. The CDR3 is 15 residues long. CDR3 sequence (DNA): TGTGCCAGCAGTCCCGGGACTAGGACCGAAGAGACCCAGTACTTC. This encodes CASSPGTRTEETQYF.

In its sample, this clonotype was seen a few times. The V gene is TRBV25-1, the J gene TRBJ2-7; tentatively, D is TRBD2 (6 bases). Germline V lookup: CDR1 MGHDK, CDR2 SYGVNS. V shed 2 bases and J shed 5 bases, with 19 bases lying between them. This CDR3 comprises 16 residues. The CDR3 region has the DNA TGTGCCAGCAGTGAACCCGGGAAGGGGAGGTGGGACGAGCAGTACTTC. Its protein product is CASSEPGKGRWDEQYF.

In its sample, this clonotype was seen a few times. The chain's CDR3 is CATSSSVGTVSGELFF. CDR3 sequence (DNA): TGTGCCACCAGTTCTTCTGTTGGGACAGTATCCGGGGAGCTGTTTTTT. The chain joins TRBV24-1 to TRBJ2-2; 7 bases agree with TRBD1. J lost 6 bases, V lost 6 bases, and 12 bases had no gene match. From germline, CDR1 is KGHDR and CDR2 SFDVKD. The CDR3 sequence is 16 residues long.

The V and J genes are TRBV5-1 and TRBJ2-7; D is uncertain. This CDR3 comprises 13 residues. The germline V gene has CDR1 SGHRS and CDR2 YFSETQ. Trimming shortened V by 0 bases and J by 2 bases, and 6 bases separated the two germline ends. CDR3: CASSLEGTYEQYF. CDR3 DNA: TGCGCCAGCAGCTTGGAGGGCACCTACGAGCAGTACTTC.

This chain uses TRBV29-1 with TRBJ2-4; D unclear. Germline-derived CDR1 and CDR2 are SQVTM and ANQGSEA. Between the trimmed V and J ends, which lost 0 bases and 0 bases, there was a span of 6 bases. The CDR3 extends over 14 amino acids. The CDR3 DNA reads as TGCAGCGTTGAAGACAGACTAGCCAAAAACATTCAGTACTTC. Its translation: CSVEDRLAKNIQYF. The entire variable domain, with the rest obtained from reference TRBV29-1 and TRBJ2-4, is as follows: SAVISQKPSRDICQRGTSLTIQCQVDSQVTMMFWYRQQPGQSLTLIATANQGSEATYESGFVIDKFPISRPNLTFSTLTVSNMSPEDSSIYLCSVEDRLAKNIQYFGAGTRLSVL.

As for this clonotype: The CDR3 does not close with the conserved phenylalanine or tryptophan, likely indicating a read error. The rearrangement joins TRBV30 to TRBJ1-2, with D maybe TRBD1 (5 bases). From germline, CDR1 is GTSNPN and CDR2 SVGIG (reference sequence). This CDR3 contains 14 residues. V was pared by 2 bases and J by 3 bases, with 13 bases between. CDR3 in DNA: TGTGCCTGGAGTCAAGGCACAGGAGACTATGGCTACACCCTC. Amino acid sequence: CAWSQGTGDYGYTL.

The V gene is TRBV7-2, the J gene TRBJ2-7; 7 bases agree with TRBD2. The ends lost 1 base at V and 3 bases at J; junction bases unmatched: 3. The CDR3 loop spans 14 amino acids. Germline CDR1 SGHTA, CDR2 FQGNSA. CDR3 in DNA: TGTGCCAGCAGCTTAGGCGGGAGTCTCTACGAGCAGTACTTC. Its translation is CASSLGGSLYEQYF.

The sample holds many counts of this clonotype. V usage is TRBV7-2 and J usage is TRBJ2-1; 9 bases are shared with TRBD2. V lost 2 bases, J lost 4 bases, and 18 bases stayed unmatched. The CDR3 is 20 residues long. The germline gives CDR1 SGHTA, CDR2 FQGNSA. CDR3 bases: TGTGCCAGCAGCTTACCGTCGAGCGGGAGGTCTCATTTAGAGTACAATGAGCAGTTCTTC. Its translation: CASSLPSSGRSHLEYNEQFF.

The chain carries TRBV20-1 and TRBJ2-7; 11 bases are shared with TRBD2. V dropped 5 bases and J dropped 6; count of bases not matched to a gene: 6. The CDR3 sequence is 13 residues long. Germline V lookup: CDR1 DFQATT, CDR2 SNEGSKA (reference sequence). The chain's CDR3 is CSAGGGLAGEQYF. Written as DNA, the CDR3 is TGCAGTGCTGGGGGCGGACTAGCGGGCGAGCAGTACTTC.